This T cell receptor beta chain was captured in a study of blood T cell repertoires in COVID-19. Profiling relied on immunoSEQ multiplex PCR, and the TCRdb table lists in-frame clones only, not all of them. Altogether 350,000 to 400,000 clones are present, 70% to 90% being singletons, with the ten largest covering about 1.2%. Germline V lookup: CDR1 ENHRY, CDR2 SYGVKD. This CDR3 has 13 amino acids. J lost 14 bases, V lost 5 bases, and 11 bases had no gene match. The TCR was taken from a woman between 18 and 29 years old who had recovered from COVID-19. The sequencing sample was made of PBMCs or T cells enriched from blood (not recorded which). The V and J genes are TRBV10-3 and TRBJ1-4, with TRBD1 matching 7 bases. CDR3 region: CAISPGDSPRLFF. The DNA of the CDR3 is TGTGCCATCAGTCCCGGGGACAGCCCTAGGCTGTTTTTT.